This T cell receptor (beta chain) appears in the sequencing data of a study of cytomegalovirus exposure and HLA in healthy donors. To note about this clone: What it binds is not known.

Study-level points and caveats: Sequencing probably produced one cluster of sequence variants that were highly shared. The classifier reportedly diagnosed cytomegalovirus status with high sensitivity and specificity.

PCR involved 60 Vbeta and 13 Jbeta primers. The repertoire was sequenced with immunoSEQ multiplex PCR; TCRdb's copy has only in-frame clones and lacks some. Of about 170,000 clones listed, roughly 78% were seen once; the top ten hold 1%. Trimming removed 5 bases at V and 2 bases at J, with 18 bases between. CDR3 size: 16 residues. Per germline, CDR1 SGHTA and CDR2 FQGNSA. The chain has TRBV7-2 and TRBJ1-2; a possible D gene is TRBD1 (6 bases). Sequencing was performed on PBMCs. The sequence was collected from a woman in her fifties or sixties in good health and CMV-seropositive. CDR3 amino acids: CASSLGPTRGNYGYTF. Written as DNA, the CDR3 is TGTGCCAGCAGCCTGGGACCGACAAGGGGGAACTATGGCTACACCTTC.